This T cell receptor (beta chain) comes out of a study of CD8+ T cells in alopecia areata. On this clone itself: Antigen specificity is unknown.

The V gene's germline CDR1 is SNHLY and CDR2 FYNNEI. Trimming took off 6 bases at V and 0 bases at J, with 9 bases between the two ends. The CDR3 runs to 13 residues. The study's findings and limits: Sequences from scalp samples also cover resident alphabeta T cells of normal skin. Lesional scalp displayed greater clonality than normal scalp, most notably in alopecia totalis/universalis.

The investigators collected lesional scalp punch biopsies and peripheral blood from alopecia areata patients. PBMCs yielded sorted CD4+ and CD8+ T cells. Extracted from the samples, RNA was reverse transcribed into cDNA to serve as the sequencing template. The assay was immunoSEQ multiplex PCR, and TCRdb's table has in-frame clones only and misses some. The sample yields 180,000 or so clones, about 63% seen once. The clonotype originates from a human donor with alopecia areata. The source was CD4+ T cells sorted from blood, collected at week 0. This sequence joins TRBV2 and TRBJ2-7; D is uncertain. The CDR3 coding sequence is TGTGCCAGCAGCGACGGCATCTCCTACGAGCAGTACTTC. This codes for CASSDGISYEQYF.